This record concerns one T cell receptor (beta chain) sequence. From germline, CDR1 is LNHDA and CDR2 SQIVND (reference sequence). The CDR3 length is 14 residues. The junction had 7 bases not matched to a gene; V was cut back by 4 bases and J by 10 bases. The data derive from a study of blood T cell repertoires in COVID-19. Study context: Some COVID-19 samples were acute and others convalescent; all came from the United States, Italy and Spain. T cells, B-cell-depleted T cells, or PBMCs supplied cDNA or gDNA.

In the original processing: Estimates of nucleated cell counts were drawn from the amplification of reference gene primers. The repertoire was sequenced with immunoSEQ multiplex PCR; TCRdb's copy has only in-frame clones and lacks some. V and J calls and clone size are given by that table; D and trimming were obtained from the DNA. The table lists roughly 150,000 clones, approximately 85% of them singletons. The specimen sequenced was peripheral blood. The source of this sequence is a woman aged 55-75 years with COVID-19, enrolled during active disease. The gene calls are TRBV19 and TRBJ2-1; TRBD2 matches 10 bases. CDR3 nucleotide sequence: TGTGCCAGTAGTAGCGGGATAGCGGGAGGCGAGCAGTTCTTC. Amino acid sequence: CASSSGIAGGEQFF. Together with reference TRBV19 and TRBJ2-1, the CDR3 gives the full variable domain: DGGITQSPKYLFRKEGQNVTLSCEQNLNHDAMYWYRQDPGQGLRLIYYSQIVNDFQKGDIAEGYSVSREKKESFPLTVTSAQKNPTAFYLCASSSGIAGGEQFFGPGTRLTVL.